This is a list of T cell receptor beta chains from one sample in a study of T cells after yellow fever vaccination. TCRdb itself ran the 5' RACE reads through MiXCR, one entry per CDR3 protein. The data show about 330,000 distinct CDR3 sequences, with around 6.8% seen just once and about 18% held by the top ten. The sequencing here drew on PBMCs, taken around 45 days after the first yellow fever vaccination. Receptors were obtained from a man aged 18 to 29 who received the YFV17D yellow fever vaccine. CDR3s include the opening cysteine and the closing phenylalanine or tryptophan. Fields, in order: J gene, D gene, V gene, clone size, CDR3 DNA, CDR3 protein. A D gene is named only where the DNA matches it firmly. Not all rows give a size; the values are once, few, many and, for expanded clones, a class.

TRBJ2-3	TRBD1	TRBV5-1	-	TGCGCCAGCAGTCCAGGGGGCCCCTCAGATACGCAGTATTTT	CASSPGGPSDTQYF
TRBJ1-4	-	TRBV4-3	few	TGCGCCAGCAGCCAAGATATTGGCAGGGGTTTCGAAAAACTGTTTTTT	CASSQDIGRGFEKLFF
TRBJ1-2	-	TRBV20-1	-	TGCAGTGCTAGAGATAGGAGGGGGTTGGATGGCTACACCTTC	CSARDRRGLDGYTF
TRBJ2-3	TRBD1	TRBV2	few	TGTGCCAGCAGTGGACAGGGGCTAGATACGCAGTATTTT	CASSGQGLDTQYF
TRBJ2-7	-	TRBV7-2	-	TGTGCCAGCAGCTTATCCCAAGCGGAACCCTACGAGCAGTACTTC	CASSLSQAEPYEQYF
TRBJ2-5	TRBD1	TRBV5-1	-	TGCGCCAGCAGCGCCGGGACAGCGAAAGAGACCCAGTACTTC	CASSAGTAKETQYF
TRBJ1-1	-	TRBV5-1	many	TGCGCCAGCAGCCAGAATCCGGGGATTACTGAAGCTTTCTTT	CASSQNPGITEAFF
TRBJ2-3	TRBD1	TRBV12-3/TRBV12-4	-	TGTGCCAGCAGTCCGGCGTCGGGACAGGGGTCAGATACGCAGTATTTT	CASSPASGQGSDTQYF
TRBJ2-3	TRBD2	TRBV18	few	TGTGCCAGCTCGCATTCCGGGACTAGCGGACCAAGTACGCAGTATTTT	CASSHSGTSGPSTQYF
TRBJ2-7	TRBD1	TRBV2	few	TGTGCCAGCAGTGAAGCGGGGACAGGGGGCGCTTCCTACGAGCAGTACTTC	CASSEAGTGGASYEQYF
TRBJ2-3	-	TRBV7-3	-	TGTGCCAGCAGCCCCGCCGGCACAGATACGCAGTATTTT	CASSPAGTDTQYF
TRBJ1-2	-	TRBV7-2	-	TGTGCCAGCAGCTTAGAGCTCCGGACACCCGGGGGCTACACCTTC	CASSLELRTPGGYTF
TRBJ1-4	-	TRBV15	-	TGTGCCACCAGCAGCAAGACCGTAGCACCCACAAGTCGGGAAAAACTGTTTTTT	CATSSKTVAPTSREKLFF
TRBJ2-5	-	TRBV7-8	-	TGTGCCAGCAGCCCCGGACAGGGAGGGAAGACCCAGTACTTC	CASSPGQGGKTQYF
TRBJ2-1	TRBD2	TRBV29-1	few	TGCAGCGTTGAAAGGGTCCTAGCGGGGGGGGTTGAGCAGTTCTTC	CSVERVLAGGVEQFF
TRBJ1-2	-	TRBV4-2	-	TGTGCCAGCAGCCACGAGCAGGGGCGACCCGGGGGCTACACCTTC	CASSHEQGRPGGYTF
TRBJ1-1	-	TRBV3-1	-	TGTGCCACCACCCAAGTCCGGTTAATGAACACTGAAGCTTTCTTT	CATTQVRLMNTEAFF
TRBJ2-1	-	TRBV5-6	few	TGTGCCAGCAGCTTGACAGACGGTGAGCAGTTCTTC	CASSLTDGEQFF
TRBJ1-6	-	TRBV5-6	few	TGTGCCAGCAGCTTGGCTGCAGGGTTGGTTTCACCCCTCCACTTT	CASSLAAGLVSPLHF
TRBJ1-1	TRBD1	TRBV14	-	TGTGCCAGCAGCCAGGATGACAGGGGAGCTTTCTTT	CASSQDDRGAFF
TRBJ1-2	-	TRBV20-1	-	TGCAGTGCTTCACCCCCGGCAGCCTATGGCTACACCTTC	CSASPPAAYGYTF
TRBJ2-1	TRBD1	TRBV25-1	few	TGTGCCAGCAGTGGAGGACAGGGTGAGAAGTTCTTC	CASSGGQGEKFF
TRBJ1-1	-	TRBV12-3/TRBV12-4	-	TGTGCCAGCAGCTTCCTAGAGAACACTGAAGCTTTCTTT	CASSFLENTEAFF
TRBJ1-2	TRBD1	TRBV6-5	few	TGTGCCAGCAGCCGAGACAGGGGCTATGGCTACACCTTC	CASSRDRGYGYTF
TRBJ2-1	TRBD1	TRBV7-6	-	TGTGCCAGCGGGGATCGGGGGACAGGTTCCTACAATGAGCAGTTCTTC	CASGDRGTGSYNEQFF
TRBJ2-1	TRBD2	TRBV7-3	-	TGTGCCAGCAGCTTAACCGGGACTAGCGGGGGGCCGGGCCCCAATGAGCAGTTCTTC	CASSLTGTSGGPGPNEQFF
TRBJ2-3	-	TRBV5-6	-	TGTGCCAGCAGTCCAGTGAACACAGATACGCAGTATTTT	CASSPVNTDTQYF
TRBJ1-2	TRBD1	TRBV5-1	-	TGCGCCAGCAGCTCGGGAACGGGACAGCCCTATGGCTACACCTTC	CASSSGTGQPYGYTF
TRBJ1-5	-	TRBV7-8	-	TGTGCCAGCAGCTTGCAAGGATCCGTAAATCAGCCCCAGCATTTT	CASSLQGSVNQPQHF
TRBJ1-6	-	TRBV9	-	TGTGCCAGCAGCGTAGAGGGGGGCGCCCCTAATTCACCCCTCCACTTT	CASSVEGGAPNSPLHF
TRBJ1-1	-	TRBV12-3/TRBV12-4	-	TGTGCCAGCACCCCGGATTTGACTGAAGCTTTCTTT	CASTPDLTEAFF
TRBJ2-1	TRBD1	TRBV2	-	TGTGCCAGCAGTCAGACTCGGGACAGGGGTACGATTAATTTCTTC	CASSQTRDRGTINFF
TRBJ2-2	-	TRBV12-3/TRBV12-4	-	TGTGCCAGCGGAGGACAGAACACCGGGGAGCTGTTTTTT	CASGGQNTGELFF
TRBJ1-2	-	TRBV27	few	TGTGCCAGCAGTCTTTCGGGGTTGACTGGCTACACCTTC	CASSLSGLTGYTF
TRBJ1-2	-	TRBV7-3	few	TGTGCCAGCAGCCTCCCCGGGGGCTTGGGCTACACCTTC	CASSLPGGLGYTF
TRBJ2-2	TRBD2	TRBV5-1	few	TGCGCCAGCAGCTCTACTAGCGGGGCGAACGGGGAGCTGTTTTTT	CASSSTSGANGELFF
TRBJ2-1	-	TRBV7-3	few	TGTGCCAGCAGCGTGGGCGGCGGCATAAACAATGAGCAGTTCTTC	CASSVGGGINNEQFF
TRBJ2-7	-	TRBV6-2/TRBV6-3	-	TGTGCCAGCATTTCGGACAGCTCCTACGAGCAGTACTTC	CASISDSSYEQYF
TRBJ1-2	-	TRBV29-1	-	TGCAGCGTTGACGGGGCAGGGAGCTATGGCTACACCTTC	CSVDGAGSYGYTF
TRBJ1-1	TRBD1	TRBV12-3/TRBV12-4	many	TGTGCCAGCAGTCCGGGACAGGCCGGGACTGAAGCTTTCTTT	CASSPGQAGTEAFF
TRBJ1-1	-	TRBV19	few	TGTGCCAGTAGTATAGATCGGTTGGGGAACACTGAAGCTTTCTTT	CASSIDRLGNTEAFF
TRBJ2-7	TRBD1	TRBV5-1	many	TGCGCCAGCAGCGGGATGATGACAGGGACCTACGAGCAGTACTTC	CASSGMMTGTYEQYF